Presented here are 17 T cell receptor beta chains from one specimen sequenced in a study of T cell responses to AZD1222 COVID-19 vaccine. Data came from immunoSEQ multiplex PCR; TCRdb stores just in-frame clones and leaves some out. The data hold fewer than 65,000 clones, with about 88% observed a single time. The source material was peripheral blood, sampled on day 0 of AZD1222 vaccination. The receptors originated from an adult in good health.

The rearrangement joins TRBV5-1 to TRBJ2-1; unclear D gene. CDR1 and CDR2 from the germline V gene are SGHRS and YFSETQ. The CDR3 has 14 amino acids. Trimming left V 0 bases short and J 2 bases short, with 6 bases between. This CDR3 reads CASSLDGTYNEQFF. The DNA for the CDR3 is TGCGCCAGCAGCTTGGACGGAACCTACAATGAGCAGTTCTTC.

The chain uses TRBV27 and TRBJ2-1; TRBD2 agrees at 13 bases. Germline CDR1 reads MNHEY; CDR2 reads SMNVEV (reference sequence). The V and J ends lost 5 bases and 10 bases, in that order; junction bases with no gene match: 14. The CDR3 is made up of 17 amino acids. DNA for the CDR3: TGTGCCAGCAGTGGGGGACTAGCGGGACCATTAACGAGGGAGCAGTTCTTC. Amino acid sequence: CASSGGLAGPLTREQFF.

The chain links TRBV19 to TRBJ2-1, with 7 bases fitting TRBD1. This CDR3 comprises 15 residues. Trimming took 5 bases from V and 4 from J; bases not matched to a gene: 8. In germline, CDR1 is LNHDA, CDR2 SQIVND (reference sequence). Written as DNA, the CDR3 is TGTGCCAGTAGTCAGACAGGGTTGAGGTACAATGAGCAGTTCTTC. Its protein product is CASSQTGLRYNEQFF.

V gene TRBV21-1 combines with J gene TRBJ2-5; the table's TRBD2 call for D was not verified on the DNA. TRBV21-1 is a known pseudogene. The CDR3 has 14 amino acids. The chain's CDR3 is CASRGSLREETQYF. The CDR3 DNA sequence: TGTGCCAGCAGGGGGAGCTTGAGGGAAGAGACCCAGTACTTC.

The V and J genes are TRBV7-3 and TRBJ1-2; TRBD1 matches at 10 bases. This CDR3 has 13 residues. V shed 4 bases, J shed 8 bases, and the junction held 4 bases outside the gene matches. The germline V gene has CDR1 SGHTA and CDR2 FQGTGA. CDR3 sequence: CASSSGQGYGYTF. As DNA, the CDR3 is TGTGCCAGCAGCTCGGGACAGGGGTACGGCTACACCTTC.

CDR3 amino acids: CASSPGALPETQYF. The DNA of the CDR3 is TGTGCCAGCAGCCCTGGGGCATTGCCGGAGACCCAGTACTTC. V is TRBV7-9 and J is TRBJ2-5; tentative D call: TRBD1 (5 bases). The CDR3 sequence is 14 residues long. The germline CDR1 and CDR2 sequences are SEHNR and FQNEAQ (reference sequence). V lost 5 bases and J lost 5, with 15 bases in between.

This chain uses TRBV11-3 with TRBJ2-2, with TRBD2 matching over 7 bases. Germline values: CDR1 SGHNT, CDR2 YENEEA. The junction had 3 bases not matched to a gene; V was cut back by 1 base and J by 1 base. The CDR3 covers 16 residues. Here the CDR3 reads CASSLGTGGNTGELFF. CDR3 coding DNA: TGTGCCAGCAGCTTAGGCACGGGAGGGAACACCGGGGAGCTGTTTTTT. Combining the CDR3 with reference TRBV11-3 and TRBJ2-2 gives the whole variable domain EAGVVQSPRYKIIEKKQPVAFWCNPISGHNTLYWYLQNLGQGPELLIRYENEEAVDDSQLPKDRFSAERLKGVDSTLKIQPAELGDSAVYLCASSLGTGGNTGELFFGEGSRLTVL.

The chain carries TRBV27 and TRBJ1-2; 9 nucleotides match TRBD1. Trimming removed 6 bases from V and 4 bases from J; junction bases left unmatched: 12. The CDR3 totals 16 residues. Germline loops: CDR1 MNHEY, CDR2 SMNVEV (reference sequence). The CDR3 loop reads CASSNLEDRGGYGYTF. As DNA, the CDR3 is TGTGCCAGCAGCAACTTAGAGGACAGGGGAGGCTATGGCTACACCTTC.

J is TRBJ2-5 and V is TRBV27; 8 bases line up with TRBD1. This CDR3 comprises 15 residues. V lost 5 bases and J lost 0; bases outside the gene matches: 5. The germline CDR1 and CDR2 sequences are MNHEY and SMNVEV (reference sequence). CDR3 region: CASSTDRDYQETQYF. CDR3 DNA: TGTGCCAGCAGTACGGACAGGGATTACCAAGAGACCCAGTACTTC.

This chain connects TRBV28 to TRBJ1-1; D is ambiguous. Germline-derived CDR1 and CDR2 are MDHEN and SYDVKM. The V and J ends lost 10 bases and 4 bases respectively, with 19 bases between them. This CDR3 has 14 amino acids. CDR3 in amino acids: CATTRRPLVTEAFF. DNA for the CDR3: TGTGCCACGACCCGACGGCCCTTGGTCACTGAAGCTTTCTTT.

The chain links TRBV13 to TRBJ1-2; weak D call: TRBD1 (6 bases). This CDR3 comprises 14 residues. CDR1 is PRHDT, CDR2 FYEKMQ, per germline (reference sequence). Trimming took off 0 bases at V and 6 bases at J, with 11 bases between the two ends. The CDR3 loop is CASSLGRGGNGYTF. In DNA, the CDR3 is TGTGCCAGCAGCTTAGGCAGGGGAGGGAATGGCTACACCTTC.

The J gene is TRBJ2-5, the V gene TRBV24-1; TRBD1 matches 7 bases. The CDR3 length is 15 residues. V was pared by 3 bases and J by 5 bases, with 8 bases of the junction left unmatched. Germline V gene lookup returns CDR1 KGHDR and CDR2 SFDVKD. CDR3 amino acids: CATSDVRGLAETQYF. The CDR3, as DNA: TGTGCCACCAGTGATGTTAGGGGGCTGGCGGAGACCCAGTACTTC.

V gene TRBV6-2 or TRBV6-3 combines with J gene TRBJ1-5; D is unclear. CDR1 MNHEY and CDR2 SVGEGT come from the germline V gene. This CDR3 comprises 14 residues. Trimming removed 5 bases at V and 6 bases at J, with 14 bases between. CDR3 in DNA: TGTGCCAGCAGTCCCGGCCTCTTCGGTCAGCCCCAGCATTTT. This translates into CASSPGLFGQPQHF.

This clone was observed a few times. The V gene is TRBV4-1, the J gene TRBJ1-6; a possible D gene is TRBD1 (5 bases). Germline CDR1 is MGHRA and CDR2 is YSYEKL. The V and J ends lost 0 bases and 6 bases respectively, with 18 bases between them. This CDR3 is 18 amino acids long. The CDR3: CASSQDRGAARSNSPLHF. CDR3 DNA: TGCGCCAGCAGCCAAGATCGAGGGGCCGCTAGGAGTAATTCACCCCTCCACTTT.

The V and J genes are TRBV14 and TRBJ1-3; D remains unclear. Trimming removed 4 bases at V and 0 bases at J, with 16 bases between. The germline gives CDR1 SGHDN, CDR2 FVKESK. The CDR3 has 17 residues. CDR3 amino acids: CASSPRWGSYSGNTIYF. The CDR3 DNA is TGTGCCAGCAGCCCGCGGTGGGGATCCTACTCTGGAAACACCATATATTTT.

This clone was counted once. The chain recombines TRBV27 with TRBJ2-7; a possible D gene is TRBD1 (5 bases). Deletions cut 3 bases from V and 5 bases from J, with 14 bases between. This CDR3 spans 14 amino acids. Per the germline V gene, CDR1 is MNHEY and CDR2 is SMNVEV (reference sequence). The CDR3 reads CASSFGRDFNEQYF. CDR3 DNA sequence: TGTGCCAGCAGTTTTGGCAGGGATTTCAACGAGCAGTACTTC.

This clone was observed once. The gene calls are TRBV6-5 and TRBJ2-7; no clear D. This CDR3 is built from 13 residues. V shed 4 bases and J shed 3 bases, with 10 bases lying between them. Germline-derived CDR1 and CDR2 are MNHEY and SVGAGI. CDR3 nucleotides: TGTGCCAGCAGTTCCCACTTATACTACGAGCAGTACTTC. It encodes CASSSHLYYEQYF.